This is a list of T cell receptor beta chains from one sample in a study of OX40 agonist ivuxolimab in advanced cancers. Some clones are missing from TCRdb's copy, which holds only in-frame ones; the method was immunoSEQ multiplex PCR. In the table there are 65,000 to 100,000 clones, about 95% of which are singletons. The specimen was CD4+ or CD8+ T cells sorted from blood, collected in a trial of the OX40 agonist ivuxolimab. The receptors shown here come from an adult with an advanced solid tumor such as melanoma, head and neck, liver or kidney cancer. CDR3s include the opening cysteine and the closing phenylalanine or tryptophan. D genes are given only for firm matches. Part of the rows lack a size; the others show once, few, many or a class for expanded clones.

abundance,v_gene,j_gene,d_gene,CDR3nt,CDR3aa
-,TRBV7-9,TRBJ1-2,-,TGTGCCAGCAGCCCCTTAGCCGGGGTGGGAAGGGACTATGGCTACACCTTC,CASSPLAGVGRDYGYTF
-,TRBV4-1,TRBJ1-6,-,TGCGCCAGCAGCCAGGTCCCGGGACTTCCATCACCCCTCCACTTT,CASSQVPGLPSPLHF
-,TRBV19,TRBJ2-7,-,TGTGCCAGCTCCGTGCCAAACTCCTACGAGCAGTACTTC,CASSVPNSYEQYF
-,TRBV6-5,TRBJ1-2,TRBD1,TGTGCCAGCAGTCTCCGGGACAGGGACTATGGCTACACCTTC,CASSLRDRDYGYTF
-,TRBV10-3,TRBJ1-5,-,TGTGCCATCAGTGAGGGTGTAAATCAGCCCCAGCATTTT,CAISEGVNQPQHF
-,TRBV6-1,TRBJ1-2,TRBD1,TGTGCCAGCAGTGAAGGGACAGGGGGTGGGTATGGCTACACCTTC,CASSEGTGGGYGYTF
-,TRBV28,TRBJ1-2,-,TGTGCCAGTCGAGAGGAAAATGCTGAAGACACCTTC,CASREENAEDTF
-,TRBV4-1,TRBJ2-2,-,TGCGCCAGCAGCCAAGTCCAACTAGAGAGGGTCGGGGAGCTGTTTTTT,CASSQVQLERVGELFF
-,TRBV7-6,TRBJ2-6,-,TGTGCCAGCAGCTGGGGTTTCCAGGGGACTGGGGCCAACGTCCTGACTTTC,CASSWGFQGTGANVLTF
-,TRBV10-3,TRBJ1-4,-,TGTGCCATCTGGGCCTCGAAGGAGGAAAAACTGTTTTTT,CAIWASKEEKLFF
-,TRBV12-5,TRBJ2-1,TRBD2,TGTGCTAGTGGTTTGGTATTAGGGACTATTAACAATGAGCAGTTCTTC,CASGLVLGTINNEQFF
once,TRBV7-3,TRBJ1-1,-,TGTGCCAGCAGCTCCCAGACAGGCATGAACACTGAAGCTTTCTTT,CASSSQTGMNTEAFF
-,TRBV4-2,TRBJ1-5,TRBD1,TGTGCCAGCAGCCAAGAAGAGGGGGCAGATCGTCAGCCCCAGCATTTT,CASSQEEGADRQPQHF
-,TRBV11-2,TRBJ2-7,-,TGTGCCAGCAGCTTATCCACTCAAACCTACGAGCAGTACTTC,CASSLSTQTYEQYF
-,TRBV6-1,TRBJ2-7,TRBD1,TGTGCCAGCAGTGAAGCCGGGACAGGTAGTTACGAGCAGTACTTC,CASSEAGTGSYEQYF
-,TRBV28,TRBJ2-2,-,TGTGCCAGCAGCCTATCGAACACCGGGGAGCTGTTTTTT,CASSLSNTGELFF
-,TRBV9,TRBJ2-3,TRBD2,TGTGCCAGCAGCGCTAGGGGACTAGCGGGAGTCGATACGCAGTATTTT,CASSARGLAGVDTQYF
-,TRBV9,TRBJ1-1,-,TGTGCCAGCAGCGTAGGAGAGACTGAAGCTTTCTTT,CASSVGETEAFF
-,TRBV13,TRBJ1-1,-,TGTGCCAGCAGCTTCCCCGGGGAGACTGAAGCTTTCTTT,CASSFPGETEAFF
-,TRBV6-4,TRBJ1-1,-,TGTGCCAGCCCTGGTTCTGAAGCTTTCTTT,CASPGSEAFF
-,TRBV7-9,TRBJ2-2,-,TGTGCCAGCAGCTTCGCGAACGCGAACACCGGGGAGCTGTTTTTT,CASSFANANTGELFF
-,TRBV7-9,TRBJ2-1,-,TGTGCCAGCAGCTTAGAAGCCGGTAGCTCCTACAATGAGCAGTTCTTC,CASSLEAGSSYNEQFF
-,TRBV27,TRBJ2-7,-,TGTGCCAGCAGTTACCAAGGACCCTACGAGCAGTACTTC,CASSYQGPYEQYF
-,TRBV2,TRBJ2-5,TRBD1,TGTGCCAGGGCCGGGACAGGGCATCCAGAGACCCAGTACTTC,CARAGTGHPETQYF
once,TRBV5-6,TRBJ2-2,-,TGTGCCAGCAGCTTGGATTCAGGGGTAGTCAACACCGGGGAGCTGTTTTTT,CASSLDSGVVNTGELFF